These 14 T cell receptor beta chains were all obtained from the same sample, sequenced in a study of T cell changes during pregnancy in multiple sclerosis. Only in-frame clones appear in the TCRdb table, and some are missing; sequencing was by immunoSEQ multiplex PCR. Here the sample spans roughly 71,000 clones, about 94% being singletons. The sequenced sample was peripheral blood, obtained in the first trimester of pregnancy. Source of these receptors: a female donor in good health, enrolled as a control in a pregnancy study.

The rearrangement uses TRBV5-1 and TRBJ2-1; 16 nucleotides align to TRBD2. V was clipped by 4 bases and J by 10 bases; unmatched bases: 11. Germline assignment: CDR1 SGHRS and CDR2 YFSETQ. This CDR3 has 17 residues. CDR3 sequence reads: CASSSIGTSGRAREQFF. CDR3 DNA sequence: TGCGCCAGCAGCAGTATCGGGACTAGCGGGAGGGCCAGGGAGCAGTTCTTC.

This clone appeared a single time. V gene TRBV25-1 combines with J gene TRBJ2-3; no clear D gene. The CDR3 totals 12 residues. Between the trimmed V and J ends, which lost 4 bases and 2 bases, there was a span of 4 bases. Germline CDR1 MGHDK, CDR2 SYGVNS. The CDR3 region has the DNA TGTGCCAGCAGTGCCAACACAGATACGCAGTATTTT. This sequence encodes CASSANTDTQYF.

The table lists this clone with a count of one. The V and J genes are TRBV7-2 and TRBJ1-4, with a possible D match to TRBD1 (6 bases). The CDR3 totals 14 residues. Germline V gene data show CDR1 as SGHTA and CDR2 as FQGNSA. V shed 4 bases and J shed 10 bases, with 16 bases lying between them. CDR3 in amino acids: CASSSQGSWGKLFF. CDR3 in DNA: TGTGCCAGCAGCTCACAGGGATCTTGGGGAAAACTGTTTTTT.

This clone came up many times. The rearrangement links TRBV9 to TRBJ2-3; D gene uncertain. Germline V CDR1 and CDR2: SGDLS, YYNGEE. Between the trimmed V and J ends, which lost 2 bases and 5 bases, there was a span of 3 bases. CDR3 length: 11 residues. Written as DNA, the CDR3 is TGTGCCAGCAGCGTTCAAGATACGCAGTATTTT. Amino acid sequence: CASSVQDTQYF.

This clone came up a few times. CDR3 region: CASSAPSGRGNEQFF. The CDR3 coding sequence is TGTGCCAGCAGCGCCCCTAGCGGGAGGGGGAATGAGCAGTTCTTC. This sequence joins TRBV2 and TRBJ2-1; the match to TRBD2 covers 12 bases. The CDR3 sequence is 15 residues long. Trimming cost V 6 bases and J 7 bases; bases outside gene matches: 7. CDR1 and CDR2 (germline): SNHLY, FYNNEI.

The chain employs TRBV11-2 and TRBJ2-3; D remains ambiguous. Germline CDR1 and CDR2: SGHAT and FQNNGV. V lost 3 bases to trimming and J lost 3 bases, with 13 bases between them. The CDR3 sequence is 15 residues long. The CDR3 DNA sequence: TGTGCCAGCAGCTTGGGCTCCCTTGGGACAGATACGCAGTATTTT. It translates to CASSLGSLGTDTQYF.

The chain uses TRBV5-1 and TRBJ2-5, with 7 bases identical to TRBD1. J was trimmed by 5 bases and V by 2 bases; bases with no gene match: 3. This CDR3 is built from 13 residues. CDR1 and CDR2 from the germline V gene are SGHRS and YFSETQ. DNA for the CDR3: TGCGCCAGCAGCTTAAGGGGGCAGGAGACCCAGTACTTC. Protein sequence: CASSLRGQETQYF.

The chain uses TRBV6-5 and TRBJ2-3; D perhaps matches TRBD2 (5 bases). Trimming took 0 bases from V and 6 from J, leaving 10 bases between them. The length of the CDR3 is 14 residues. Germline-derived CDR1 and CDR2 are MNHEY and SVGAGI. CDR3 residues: CASSYSEEGDTQYF. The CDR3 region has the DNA TGTGCCAGCAGTTACTCGGAAGAGGGTGATACGCAGTATTTT.

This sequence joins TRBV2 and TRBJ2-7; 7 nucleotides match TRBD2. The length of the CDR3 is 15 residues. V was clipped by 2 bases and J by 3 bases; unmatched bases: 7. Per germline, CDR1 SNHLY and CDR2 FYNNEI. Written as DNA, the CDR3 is TGTGCCAGCAGTGAAAGGACGGGGACTAACTACGAGCAGTACTTC. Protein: CASSERTGTNYEQYF.

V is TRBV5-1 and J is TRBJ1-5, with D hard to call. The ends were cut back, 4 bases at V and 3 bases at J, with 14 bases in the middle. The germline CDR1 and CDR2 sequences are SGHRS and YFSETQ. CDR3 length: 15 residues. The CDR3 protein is CASSPSLRFNQPQHF. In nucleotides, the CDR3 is TGCGCCAGCAGCCCGAGCCTTAGATTCAATCAGCCCCAGCATTTT.

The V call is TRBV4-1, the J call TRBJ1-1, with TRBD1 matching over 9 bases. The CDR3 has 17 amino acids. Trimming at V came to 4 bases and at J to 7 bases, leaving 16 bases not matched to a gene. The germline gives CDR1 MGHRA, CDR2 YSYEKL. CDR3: CASSPTMDRGARLEAFF. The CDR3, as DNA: TGCGCCAGCAGCCCCACTATGGACAGGGGCGCGAGACTTGAAGCTTTCTTT.

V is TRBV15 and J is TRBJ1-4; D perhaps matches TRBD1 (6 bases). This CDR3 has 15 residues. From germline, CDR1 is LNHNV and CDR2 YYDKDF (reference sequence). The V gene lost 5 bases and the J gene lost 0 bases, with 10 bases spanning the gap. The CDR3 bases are TGTGCCACCAGCGAAGGGGGTCCAACTAATGAAAAACTGTTTTTT. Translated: CATSEGGPTNEKLFF.

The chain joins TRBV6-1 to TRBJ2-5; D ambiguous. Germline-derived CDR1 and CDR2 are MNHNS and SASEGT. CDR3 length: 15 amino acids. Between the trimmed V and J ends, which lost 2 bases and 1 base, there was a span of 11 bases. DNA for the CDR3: TGTGCCAGCAGTGAATTGGAGAGTCGCCAAGAGACCCAGTACTTC. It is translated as CASSELESRQETQYF.

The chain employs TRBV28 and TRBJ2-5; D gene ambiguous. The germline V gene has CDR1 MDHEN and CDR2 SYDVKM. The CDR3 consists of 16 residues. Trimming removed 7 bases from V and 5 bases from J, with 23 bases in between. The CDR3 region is CASTSPGARWWETQYF. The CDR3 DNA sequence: TGTGCCAGCACCTCCCCGGGTGCCCGGTGGTGGGAGACCCAGTACTTC. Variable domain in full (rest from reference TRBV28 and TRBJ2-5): DVKVTQSSRYLVKRTGEKVFLECVQDMDHENMFWYRQDPGLGLRLIYFSYDVKMKEKGDIPEGYSVSREKKERFSLILESASTNQTSMYLCASTSPGARWWETQYFGPGTRLLVL.